The next 27 T cell receptor beta chains were all read from a single sample in a study of response to subunit inactivated influenza vaccine. TCRdb redid the calling of the RT-PCR reads with MiXCR, one entry per CDR3 protein. In the table there are around 320,000 distinct CDR3 sequences, 22% of which are singletons. Sequences were derived from PBMCs from blood, sampled about 20 months after vaccination. These receptors all stem from a man between 50 and 70 years old who received an inactivated influenza vaccine.

This clonotype appeared a few times. CDR3 bases: TGCAGTGCTAGAGGTCCACCGAGGGGCCCTAATTCACCCCTCCACTTT. It is translated as CSARGPPRGPNSPLHF. J is TRBJ1-6 and V is TRBV20-1; tentatively, D is TRBD1 (5 bases). The CDR3 length is 16 residues. CDR1 DFQATT and CDR2 SNEGSKA come from the germline V gene (reference sequence). Trimming pared 1 base from V and 6 bases from J, leaving 16 bases between.

The chain employs TRBV5-1 and TRBJ2-2, with D perhaps being TRBD1 or TRBD2 (6 bases each). The ends were cut back, 4 bases at V and 3 bases at J, with 13 bases in the middle. The CDR3 covers 15 residues. Germline V lookup: CDR1 SGHRS, CDR2 YFSETQ. Here the CDR3 DNA reads TGCGCCAGCAGCCGGGACTCAGGGGACACCGGGGAGCTGTTTTTT. Translation gives CASSRDSGDTGELFF.

This clonotype was counted at least ten times. V and J are TRBV4-3 and TRBJ1-6; D gene unclear. There are 14 residues in the CDR3. Trimming shortened V by 2 bases and J by 4 bases, and 6 bases separated the two germline ends. CDR1 and CDR2 (germline): LGHNA, YSLEER. The chain's CDR3 is CASSQWVYNSPLHF. The CDR3 DNA reads TGCGCCAGCAGCCAATGGGTGTATAATTCACCCCTCCACTTT.

This clonotype was seen ten or more times. The V call is TRBV30, the J call TRBJ1-5, with D uncertain. The CDR3 runs 15 residues. V was shortened by 0 bases and J by 6 bases, with 15 bases between the two germline ends. Germline assignment: CDR1 GTSNPN and CDR2 SVGIG (reference sequence). In DNA, the CDR3 is TGTGCCTGGAGTGTACAGACCGGGAAGGGTCAGCCCCAGCATTTT. Protein: CAWSVQTGKGQPQHF.

The chain uses TRBV12-3 or TRBV12-4 and TRBJ2-3; 8 nucleotides agree with TRBD2. The CDR3 totals 15 residues. Trimming at V came to 6 bases and at J to 1 base, leaving 6 bases not matched to a gene. CDR3 loop: CASRNSGARTDTQYF. The CDR3 DNA reads TGTGCCAGCAGAAATAGCGGGGCCCGCACAGATACGCAGTATTTT.

The table lists this clonotype with a few counts. This chain connects TRBV5-1 to TRBJ1-2; perhaps TRBD1 as D (5 bases). This CDR3 has 12 residues. The ends were cut back, 1 base at V and 6 bases at J, with 7 bases in the middle. Per the germline V gene, CDR1 is SGHRS and CDR2 is YFSETQ. CDR3 sequence reads: CASSLLGHGYTF. For the CDR3, the DNA is TGCGCCAGCAGCTTGTTGGGGCATGGCTACACCTTC. Filled out from reference TRBV5-1 and TRBJ1-2, the complete variable domain reads KAGVTQTPRYLIKTRGQQVTLSCSPISGHRSVSWYQQTPGQGLQFLFEYFSETQRNKGNFPGRFSGRQFSNSRSEMNVSTLELGDSALYLCASSLLGHGYTFGSGTRLTVV.

V and J are TRBV11-2 and TRBJ2-4; no reliable D call. This CDR3 is built from 15 residues. CDR1 and CDR2 (germline): SGHAT, FQNNGV. V was pared by 5 bases and J by 7 bases, with 18 bases between. The CDR3 DNA follows: TGTGCCAGCAGCCTCGGGTCACGGGTGAGGAACATTCAGTACTTC. Its protein product is CASSLGSRVRNIQYF.

This clonotype occurred a few times. V usage is TRBV4-3 and J usage is TRBJ1-5; D gene unclear. Trimming cost V 0 bases and J 2 bases, with 8 bases left between them. Germline V CDR1 and CDR2: LGHNA, YSLEER. This CDR3 has 15 residues. The CDR3 coding sequence is TGCGCCAGCAGCCAAGATGCCGTAGGCAATCAGCCCCAGCATTTT. It yields the protein CASSQDAVGNQPQHF.

This rearrangement joins TRBV6-1 to TRBJ1-1; 9 positions agree with TRBD1. This CDR3 has 14 amino acids. Germline lookup yields CDR1 MNHNS and CDR2 SASEGT. The J segment lost 5 bases and the V segment lost 8 bases, leaving 9 bases of the junction unmatched. In DNA, the CDR3 is TGTGCCAGCGAAACACAGGGGGCGCGAACTGAAGCTTTCTTT. It is translated as CASETQGARTEAFF.

This clonotype has more than one count but fewer than ten. Here the CDR3 DNA reads TGTGCCAGCAGGGCACAGGGACAGTACTATGGCTACACCTTC. This translates into CASRAQGQYYGYTF. The J gene is TRBJ1-2, the V gene TRBV28, with TRBD1 matching over 7 bases. The V gene end was trimmed by 6 bases and the J gene end by 3 bases; junction bases not matched to a gene: 7. Germline CDR1 reads MDHEN; CDR2 reads SYDVKM. The CDR3 contains 14 residues.

This clonotype was counted a few times. The chain joins TRBV20-1 to TRBJ1-2, with 11 bases lining up with TRBD1. The V gene's germline CDR1 is DFQATT and CDR2 SNEGSKA (reference sequence). CDR3 size: 14 residues. V lost 1 base and J lost 8; bases outside the gene matches: 6. CDR3 nucleotides: TGCAGTGCTAGAGCAACCGGGACAGGGGGGGGCTACACCTTC. This encodes CSARATGTGGGYTF.

V is TRBV4-1 and J is TRBJ2-5, with 7 bases that match TRBD1. This CDR3 contains 13 residues. Germline-derived CDR1 and CDR2 are MGHRA and YSYEKL. The V and J ends lost 1 base and 5 bases, in that order; junction bases with no gene match: 1. The CDR3 protein is CASSQGQGETQYF. DNA of the CDR3: TGCGCCAGCAGCCAAGGACAGGGTGAGACCCAGTACTTC.

This clonotype was seen a handful of times. The gene calls are TRBV4-2 and TRBJ1-5; TRBD1 might be the D (5 bases). CDR1 is LGHNA, CDR2 YNFKEQ, per germline. V lost 0 bases to trimming and J lost 4 bases, with 13 bases between them. The CDR3 is made up of 16 amino acids. CDR3 region: CASSQDYGTLNQPQHF. CDR3 nucleotide sequence: TGTGCCAGCAGCCAAGATTACGGGACCCTTAATCAGCCCCAGCATTTT.

J is TRBJ1-1 and V is TRBV27, with D tentatively TRBD1 (5 bases). V shed 7 bases and J shed 0 bases, with 12 bases lying between them. The CDR3 consists of 14 residues. The germline V gene has CDR1 MNHEY and CDR2 SMNVEV (reference sequence). CDR3 loop: CASKETGLNTEAFF. The CDR3 DNA reads as TGTGCCAGCAAGGAAACAGGATTGAACACTGAAGCTTTCTTT.

The rearrangement links TRBV5-1 to TRBJ2-1, with 9 bases that match TRBD2. Germline assignment: CDR1 SGHRS and CDR2 YFSETQ. The CDR3 is 15 residues long. The trim removed 7 bases at V and 5 bases at J, leaving 10 bases unmatched. CDR3 in amino acids: CASRLDAGGNNEQFF. In nucleotides, the CDR3 is TGCGCCAGCCGGCTTGACGCGGGAGGGAACAATGAGCAGTTCTTC.

V gene TRBV5-1 combines with J gene TRBJ2-1; D is unclear. CDR3 size: 15 residues. Between the trimmed V and J ends, which lost 1 base and 3 bases, there was a span of 11 bases. Germline V CDR1 and CDR2: SGHRS, YFSETQ. The CDR3 DNA follows: TGCGCCAGCAGCTTGAGTCCCCAAGACTACAATGAGCAGTTCTTC. This gives the protein CASSLSPQDYNEQFF.

This clonotype appeared many times. The V and J genes are TRBV5-1 and TRBJ1-2; D might be TRBD1 (6 bases). The V gene's germline CDR1 is SGHRS and CDR2 YFSETQ. The CDR3 runs 17 residues. Trimming removed 3 bases at V and 2 bases at J, with 20 bases between. The CDR3 sequence is CASSYISGASRNYGYTF. The CDR3 nucleotides are TGCGCCAGCAGCTATATCTCAGGGGCTTCCAGAAACTATGGCTACACCTTC.

The V and J genes are TRBV6-2 or TRBV6-3 and TRBJ2-7; D is uncertain. Per the germline V gene, CDR1 is MNHEY and CDR2 is SVGEGT. CDR3 length: 13 amino acids. Trimming took off 2 bases at V and 2 bases at J, with 7 bases between the two ends. CDR3 sequence reads: CASSYDLTYEQYF. CDR3 in DNA: TGTGCCAGCAGTTACGACTTGACCTACGAGCAGTACTTC.

V gene TRBV12-3 or TRBV12-4 combines with J gene TRBJ2-5; 8 bases are shared with TRBD2. The CDR3 is 19 amino acids. The V and J ends lost 5 bases and 5 bases, in that order; junction bases with no gene match: 22. CDR3 sequence reads: CASSGMKKTSGAGRETQYF. The CDR3 region has the DNA TGTGCCAGCAGTGGTATGAAAAAAACTAGCGGAGCCGGACGTGAGACCCAGTACTTC.

The gene calls are TRBV20-1 and TRBJ2-5; D possibly corresponds to TRBD1 (5 bases). The length of the CDR3 is 15 residues. CDR1 is DFQATT, CDR2 SNEGSKA, per germline (reference sequence). Between the trimmed V and J ends, which lost 3 bases and 1 base, there was a span of 15 bases. CDR3 nucleotide sequence: TGCAGTGCTAGGGGGCCCATAGGTTCCCAAGAGACCCAGTACTTC. Protein product: CSARGPIGSQETQYF.

This clonotype was seen a few times. The chain has TRBV7-9 and TRBJ2-3, with a possible D match to TRBD2 (5 bases). This CDR3 is built from 14 residues. Trimming removed 5 bases at V and 5 bases at J, with 14 bases between. Per germline, CDR1 SEHNR and CDR2 FQNEAQ (reference sequence). As DNA, the CDR3 is TGTGCCAGCAGCACTGGACCGGCGGGAGATACGCAGTATTTT. It codes for CASSTGPAGDTQYF. The full variable domain, rest sourced from reference TRBV7-9 and TRBJ2-3, is DTGVSQNPRHKITKRGQNVTFRCDPISEHNRLYWYRQTLGQGPEFLTYFQNEAQLEKSRLLSDRFSAERPKGSFSTLEIQRTEQGDSAMYLCASSTGPAGDTQYFGPGTRLTVL.

This clonotype appeared a few times. The chain employs TRBV12-3 or TRBV12-4 and TRBJ1-5; D unclear. The CDR3 totals 16 residues. The germline V and J ends were trimmed by 1 base and 2 bases, with 12 bases remaining between them. The CDR3 protein is CASSLEGSGGNQPQHF. CDR3 sequence (DNA): TGTGCCAGCAGTTTAGAGGGAAGTGGCGGCAATCAGCCCCAGCATTTT.

At least ten counts were recorded for this clonotype. J is TRBJ1-5 and V is TRBV19; the D is unclear. Germline lookup yields CDR1 LNHDA and CDR2 SQIVND (reference sequence). Trimming removed 1 base from V and 4 bases from J, with 8 bases in between. This CDR3 has 14 amino acids. The chain's CDR3 is CASSIVVQNQPQHF. The DNA for the CDR3 is TGTGCCAGTAGTATAGTGGTCCAAAATCAGCCCCAGCATTTT.

The rearrangement joins TRBV10-1 to TRBJ2-3; 10 bases are shared with TRBD2. V trimming: 6 bases; J trimming: 4 bases; junction bases outside the gene matches: 10. Germline V CDR1 and CDR2: WNHNN, SYGVQD (reference sequence). This CDR3 has 16 residues. CDR3: CASSGIAGGLADTQYF. The CDR3 bases are TGCGCCAGCAGCGGGATAGCGGGGGGTTTGGCAGATACGCAGTATTTT.

There are a few counts of this clonotype. The V call is TRBV6-5, the J call TRBJ2-3; no clear D. V lost 2 bases, J lost 3 bases, and 9 bases lay in between. This CDR3 region has 14 residues. CDR1 and CDR2 (germline): MNHEY, SVGAGI. DNA for the CDR3: TGTGCCAGCAGTTACGGGGTGGCAACAGATACGCAGTATTTT. Amino acids: CASSYGVATDTQYF.

This clonotype was recorded at least ten times. Here the CDR3 DNA reads TGTGCCAGCACAGCGGGAGCATCTAACTATGGCTACACCTTC. Residues: CASTAGASNYGYTF. The V and J genes are TRBV6-2 or TRBV6-3 and TRBJ1-2; D gene uncertain. Germline V lookup: CDR1 MNHEY, CDR2 SVGEGT. Trimming pared 7 bases from V and 0 bases from J, leaving 12 bases between. This CDR3 region has 14 residues.

This clonotype was counted only a few times. The V gene is TRBV6-2 or TRBV6-3, the J gene TRBJ2-3; 7 bases are a match to TRBD1. Germline V CDR1 and CDR2: MNHEY, SVGEGT. V shed 5 bases, J shed 0 bases, and the junction held 8 bases outside the gene matches. The CDR3 length is 16 residues. CDR3 amino acids: CASSDYRGSSTDTQYF. The DNA of the CDR3 is TGTGCCAGCAGTGACTACAGGGGATCTAGCACAGATACGCAGTATTTT.